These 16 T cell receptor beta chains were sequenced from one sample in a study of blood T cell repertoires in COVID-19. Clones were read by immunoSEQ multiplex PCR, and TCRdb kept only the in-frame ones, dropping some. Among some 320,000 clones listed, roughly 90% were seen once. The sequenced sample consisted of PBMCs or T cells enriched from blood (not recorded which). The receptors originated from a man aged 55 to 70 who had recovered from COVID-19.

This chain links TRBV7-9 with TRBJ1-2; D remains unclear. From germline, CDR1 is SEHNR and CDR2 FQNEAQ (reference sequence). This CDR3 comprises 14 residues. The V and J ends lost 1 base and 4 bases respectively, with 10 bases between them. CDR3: CASSLGGLGYGYTF. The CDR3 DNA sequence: TGTGCCAGCAGCTTAGGAGGGTTAGGCTATGGCTACACCTTC. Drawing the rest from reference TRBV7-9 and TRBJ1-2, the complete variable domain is DTGVSQNPRHKITKRGQNVTFRCDPISEHNRLYWYRQTLGQGPEFLTYFQNEAQLEKSRLLSDRFSAERPKGSFSTLEIQRTEQGDSAMYLCASSLGGLGYGYTFGSGTRLTVV.

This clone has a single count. The CDR3, as DNA: TGTGCCAGCAGGGAGCGGGAGCTCAATGAGCAGTTCTTC. Its translation is CASRERELNEQFF. This chain connects TRBV28 to TRBJ2-1, with 8 bases fitting TRBD2. CDR3 length equals 13 residues. Germline CDR1 MDHEN, CDR2 SYDVKM. The junction had 4 bases not matched to a gene; V was cut back by 6 bases and J by 6 bases. The whole variable domain, filled in from reference TRBV28 and TRBJ2-1, reads DVKVTQSSRYLVKRTGEKVFLECVQDMDHENMFWYRQDPGLGLRLIYFSYDVKMKEKGDIPEGYSVSREKKERFSLILESASTNQTSMYLCASRERELNEQFFGPGTRLTVL.

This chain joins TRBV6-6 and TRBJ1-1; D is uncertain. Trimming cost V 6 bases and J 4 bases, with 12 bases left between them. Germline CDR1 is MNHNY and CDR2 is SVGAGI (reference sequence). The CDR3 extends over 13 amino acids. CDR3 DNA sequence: TGTGCCAGCAGCCCCGGACGGGGCACTGAAGCTTTCTTT. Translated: CASSPGRGTEAFF.

The CDR3 sequence is CASSLWVGQRNQPQHF. The CDR3 DNA is TGTGCCAGCAGTCTATGGGTGGGACAGAGAAATCAGCCCCAGCATTTT. The V call is TRBV2, the J call TRBJ1-5; 7 bases map to TRBD1. Germline CDR1 and CDR2: SNHLY and FYNNEI. With 5 bases clipped from V and 4 bases from J, the junction kept 11 bases outside the gene matches. The CDR3 contains 16 residues.

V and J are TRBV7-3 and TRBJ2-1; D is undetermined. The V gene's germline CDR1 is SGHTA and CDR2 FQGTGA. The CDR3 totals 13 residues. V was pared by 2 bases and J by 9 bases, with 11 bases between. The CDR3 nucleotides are TGTGCCAGCAGCTTACTTCCAGCGCCTGAGCAGTTCTTC. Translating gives CASSLLPAPEQFF.

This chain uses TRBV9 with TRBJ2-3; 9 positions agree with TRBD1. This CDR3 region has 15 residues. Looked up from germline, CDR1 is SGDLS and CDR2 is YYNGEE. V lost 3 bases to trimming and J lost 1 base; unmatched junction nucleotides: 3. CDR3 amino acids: CASSDRQGGTDTQYF. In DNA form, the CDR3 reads TGTGCCAGCAGCGATCGACAGGGGGGCACAGATACGCAGTATTTT.

This CDR3 is CATSEPGTGTWNTEAFF. CDR3 coding DNA: TGTGCCACCAGTGAGCCCGGGACGGGGACTTGGAACACTGAAGCTTTCTTT. The chain links TRBV24-1 to TRBJ1-1, with D tentatively TRBD1 (5 bases). Germline V gives CDR1 KGHDR, CDR2 SFDVKD. CDR3 length: 17 residues. V lost 4 bases and J lost 1, with 18 bases in between.

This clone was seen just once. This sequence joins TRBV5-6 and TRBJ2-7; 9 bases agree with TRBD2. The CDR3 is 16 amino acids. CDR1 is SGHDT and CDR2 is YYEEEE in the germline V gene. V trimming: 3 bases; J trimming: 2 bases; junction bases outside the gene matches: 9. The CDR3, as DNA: TGTGCCAGCAGCTCCAGACTAGCGGTGATGCCCTACGAGCAGTACTTC. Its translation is CASSSRLAVMPYEQYF. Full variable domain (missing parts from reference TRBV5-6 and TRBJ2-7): DAGVTQSPTHLIKTRGQQVTLRCSPKSGHDTVSWYQQALGQGPQFIFQYYEEEERQRGNFPDRFSGHQFPNYSSELNVNALLLGDSALYLCASSSRLAVMPYEQYFGPGTRLTVT.

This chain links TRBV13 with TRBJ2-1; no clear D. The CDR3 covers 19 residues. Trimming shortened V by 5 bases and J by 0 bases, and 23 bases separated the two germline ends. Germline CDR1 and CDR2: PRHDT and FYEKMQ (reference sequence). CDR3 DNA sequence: TGTGCCAGCAGCCGTTATCTGGGCGTTTCGGAAAGCTCCTACAATGAGCAGTTCTTC. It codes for CASSRYLGVSESSYNEQFF.

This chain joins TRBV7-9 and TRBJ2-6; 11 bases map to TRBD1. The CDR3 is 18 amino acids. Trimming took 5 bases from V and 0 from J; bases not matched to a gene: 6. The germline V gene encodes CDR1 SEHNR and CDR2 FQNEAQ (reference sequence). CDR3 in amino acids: CASSRRDRGVSGANVLTF. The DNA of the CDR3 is TGTGCCAGCAGCCGCCGGGACAGGGGGGTCTCTGGGGCCAACGTCCTGACTTTC. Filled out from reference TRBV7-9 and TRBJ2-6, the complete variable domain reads DTGVSQNPRHKITKRGQNVTFRCDPISEHNRLYWYRQTLGQGPEFLTYFQNEAQLEKSRLLSDRFSAERPKGSFSTLEIQRTEQGDSAMYLCASSRRDRGVSGANVLTFGAGSRLTVL.

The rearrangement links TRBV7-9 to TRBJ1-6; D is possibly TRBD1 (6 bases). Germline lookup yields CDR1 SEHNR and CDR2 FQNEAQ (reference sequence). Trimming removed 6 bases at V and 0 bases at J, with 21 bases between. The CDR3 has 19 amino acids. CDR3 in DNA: TGTGCCAGCAGGAAGGTGGTACAGGGAGAGAGCTCCTATAATTCACCCCTCCACTTT. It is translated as CASRKVVQGESSYNSPLHF.

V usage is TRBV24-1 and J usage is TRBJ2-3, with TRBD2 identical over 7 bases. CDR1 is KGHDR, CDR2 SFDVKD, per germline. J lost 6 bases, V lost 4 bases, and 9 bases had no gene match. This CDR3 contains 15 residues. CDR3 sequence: CATSDSGLWLDTQYF. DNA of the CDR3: TGTGCCACCAGTGACTCGGGACTATGGTTGGATACGCAGTATTTT.

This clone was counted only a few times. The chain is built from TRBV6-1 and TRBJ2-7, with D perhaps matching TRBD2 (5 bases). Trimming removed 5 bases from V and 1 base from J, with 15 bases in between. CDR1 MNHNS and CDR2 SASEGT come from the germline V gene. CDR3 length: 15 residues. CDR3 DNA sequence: TGTGCCAGCAGTTTCCGGACTGGAGAGTCCTACGAGCAGTACTTC. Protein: CASSFRTGESYEQYF.

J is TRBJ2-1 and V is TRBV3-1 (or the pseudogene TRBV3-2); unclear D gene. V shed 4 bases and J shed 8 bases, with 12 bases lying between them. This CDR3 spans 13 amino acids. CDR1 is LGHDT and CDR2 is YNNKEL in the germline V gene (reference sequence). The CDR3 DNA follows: TGTGCCAGCAGCCCGTACAACAGACATGAGCAGTTCTTC. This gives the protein CASSPYNRHEQFF.

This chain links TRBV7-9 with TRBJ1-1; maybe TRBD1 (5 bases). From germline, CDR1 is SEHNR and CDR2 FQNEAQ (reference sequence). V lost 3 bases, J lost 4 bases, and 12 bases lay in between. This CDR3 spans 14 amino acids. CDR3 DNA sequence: TGTGCCAGCAGCTTTTCGAGGAGGGGCACTGAAGCTTTCTTT. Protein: CASSFSRRGTEAFF.

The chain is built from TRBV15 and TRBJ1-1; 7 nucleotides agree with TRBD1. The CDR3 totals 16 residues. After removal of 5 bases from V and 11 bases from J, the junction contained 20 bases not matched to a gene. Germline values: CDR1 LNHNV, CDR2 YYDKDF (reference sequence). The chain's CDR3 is CATSRTKYITGEVAFF. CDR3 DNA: TGTGCCACCAGCCGAACAAAATATATTACAGGGGAAGTGGCTTTCTTT. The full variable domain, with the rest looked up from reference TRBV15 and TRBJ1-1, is DAMVIQNPRYQVTQFGKPVTLSCSQTLNHNVMYWYQQKSSQAPKLLFHYYDKDFNNEADTPDNFQSRRPNTSFCFLDIRSPGLGDTAMYLCATSRTKYITGEVAFFGQGTRLTVV.